Listed here is a single T cell receptor (beta chain). The entry originates in a study of blood T cell repertoires in COVID-19. Study background: PBMCs, B-cell-depleted T cells, or T cells were the source of the cDNA or gDNA that made up the material.

The V and J ends lost 5 bases and 1 base respectively, with 14 bases between them. This CDR3 is 15 amino acids long. Per germline, CDR1 SGHRS and CDR2 YFSETQ. Per the original data handling: From reference gene primer amplification, estimates of nucleated cell counts were derived. The table came from immunoSEQ multiplex PCR; TCRdb's copy has only in-frame clones and leaves some out. V and J calls and clone size come straight from that table; D and trimming were deduced from the DNA. The repertoire holds approximately 150,000 clones, just under 85% seen once, with approximately 8.2% in the top ten. V is TRBV5-1 and J is TRBJ2-3; tentative D call: TRBD1 (7 bases). This sequence was found in a woman older than 75 with COVID-19, enrolled during active disease. Sample: peripheral blood. The CDR3 is CASRKLRGGTDTQYF. The CDR3, as DNA: TGCGCCAGCAGGAAACTCAGGGGGGGCACAGATACGCAGTATTTT.